This TCR beta chain was sequenced in a study of blood T cell repertoires in COVID-19. Overall study: Researchers got acute and convalescent COVID-19 samples from the United States, Italy and Spain. PBMCs, B-cell-depleted T cells, or T cells were the source of the cDNA or gDNA that made up the material.

V trimming: 5 bases; J trimming: 4 bases; junction bases outside the gene matches: 4. This CDR3 spans 13 amino acids. Germline CDR1 SGHAT, CDR2 FQNNGV. As handled by the study authors: Estimates of nucleated cell counts were drawn from the amplification of reference gene primers. Profiling relied on immunoSEQ multiplex PCR, and the TCRdb table lists in-frame clones only, not all of them. The DNA gave D and trimming, while V, J and clone size come from that table. The sample shows some 120,000 clones, about four fifths of them seen only once. This sequence originates from a man in his forties or fifties with active or convalescent COVID-19. The V and J genes are TRBV11-2 and TRBJ1-1, with 7 bases aligning to TRBD1. Input material: peripheral blood. In DNA form, the CDR3 reads TGTGCCAGCAGCCCGGACAGGAGCACTGAAGCTTTCTTT. It codes for CASSPDRSTEAFF. The variable domain in full, with the rest retrieved from reference TRBV11-2 and TRBJ1-1, is EAGVAQSPRYKIIEKRQSVAFWCNPISGHATLYWYQQILGQGPKLLIQFQNNGVVDDSQLPKDRFSAERLKGVDSTLKIQPAKLEDSAVYLCASSPDRSTEAFFGQGTRLTVV.